This T cell receptor beta chain was found in a study of T cell changes during pregnancy in multiple sclerosis. This table comes from immunoSEQ multiplex PCR, and its TCRdb copy is limited to in-frame clones, with some not included. The sample yields 45,000 or so clones, 70% to 90% seen once. Germline V gives CDR1 MGHRA, CDR2 YSYEKL. There are 16 residues in the CDR3. V was clipped by 0 bases and J by 9 bases, with 15 bases between them. This clone has a single count. The sequenced sample was CD8+ T cells from peripheral blood mononuclear cells, obtained after pregnancy. The gene calls are TRBV4-1 and TRBJ1-6; maybe TRBD1 (5 bases). This TCR derives from a female donor in good health, enrolled as a control in a pregnancy study. The CDR3: CASSQDSSQGISPLHF. CDR3 bases: TGCGCCAGCAGCCAAGATTCGAGCCAGGGAATTTCACCCCTCCACTTT.